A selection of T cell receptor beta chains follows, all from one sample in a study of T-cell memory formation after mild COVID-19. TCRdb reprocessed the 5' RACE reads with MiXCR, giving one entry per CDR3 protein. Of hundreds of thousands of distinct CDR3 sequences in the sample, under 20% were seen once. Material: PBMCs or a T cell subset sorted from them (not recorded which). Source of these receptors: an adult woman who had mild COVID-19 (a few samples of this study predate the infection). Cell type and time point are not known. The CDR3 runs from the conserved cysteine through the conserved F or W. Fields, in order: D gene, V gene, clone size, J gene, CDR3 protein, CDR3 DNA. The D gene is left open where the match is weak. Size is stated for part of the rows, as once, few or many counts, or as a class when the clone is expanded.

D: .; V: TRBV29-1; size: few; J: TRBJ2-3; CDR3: CSVSMGTDLVTQYF; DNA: TGCAGCGTTAGTATGGGGACGGATCTTGTTACGCAGTATTTT
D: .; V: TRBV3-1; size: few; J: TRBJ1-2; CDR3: CASGTSYGYTF; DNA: TGTGCCTCCGGGACATCCTATGGCTACACCTTC
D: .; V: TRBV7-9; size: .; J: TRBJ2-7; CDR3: CASTRDVTYEQYF; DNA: TGTGCCAGCACCCGGGACGTTACCTACGAGCAGTACTTC
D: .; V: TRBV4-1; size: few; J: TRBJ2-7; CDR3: CASSRVPQAHEQYF; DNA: TGCGCCAGCAGCCGAGTCCCCCAGGCCCACGAGCAGTACTTC
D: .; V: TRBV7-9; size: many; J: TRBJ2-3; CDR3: CASSFSTDTQYF; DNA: TGTGCCAGCAGCTTTAGCACAGATACGCAGTATTTT
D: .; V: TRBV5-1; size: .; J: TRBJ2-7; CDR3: CASRIRAGVPEQYF; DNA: TGCGCCAGCAGGATAAGGGCAGGGGTACCCGAGCAGTACTTC
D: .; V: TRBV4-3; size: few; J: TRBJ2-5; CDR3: CASSQEFGVPETQYF; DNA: TGCGCCAGCAGCCAAGAATTCGGAGTTCCAGAGACCCAGTACTTC
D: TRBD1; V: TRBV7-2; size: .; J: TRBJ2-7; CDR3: CASSSGQISTKQYF; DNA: TGTGCCAGCAGCTCGGGACAGATCTCTACGAAGCAGTACTTC
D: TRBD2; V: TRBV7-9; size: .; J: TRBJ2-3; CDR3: CASTTTGTSGRLDTQYF; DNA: TGTGCCAGCACCACGACCGGGACTAGCGGGAGGTTAGATACGCAGTATTTT
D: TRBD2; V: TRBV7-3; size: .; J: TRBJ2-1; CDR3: CASSSRTSGSVRHEQFF; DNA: TGTGCCAGCAGCTCGCGGACTAGCGGGAGTGTGAGGCATGAGCAGTTCTTC
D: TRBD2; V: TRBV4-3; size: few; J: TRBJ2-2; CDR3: CASSQEQRENTGELFF; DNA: TGCGCCAGCAGCCAAGAACAGCGGGAGAACACCGGGGAGCTGTTTTTT
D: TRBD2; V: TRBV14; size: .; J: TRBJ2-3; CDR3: CASSQDFGLAGRTDTQYF; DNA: TGTGCCAGCAGCCAAGATTTCGGGCTAGCGGGGCGGACAGATACGCAGTATTTT
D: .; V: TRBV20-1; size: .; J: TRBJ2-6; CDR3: CSARGYGQSGANVLTF; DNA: TGCAGTGCTAGAGGTTATGGACAGTCTGGGGCCAACGTCCTGACTTTC
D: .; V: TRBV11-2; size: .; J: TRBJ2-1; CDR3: CASSFLAYNEQFF; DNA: TGTGCCAGCAGCTTTCTAGCCTACAATGAGCAGTTCTTC
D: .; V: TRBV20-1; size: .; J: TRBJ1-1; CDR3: CSAGAAVNTEAFF; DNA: TGCAGTGCTGGGGCGGCGGTGAACACTGAAGCTTTCTTT
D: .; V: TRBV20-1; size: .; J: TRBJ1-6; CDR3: CSARGGTSSYNSPLHF; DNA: TGCAGTGCTAGAGGTGGCACAAGCTCCTATAATTCACCCCTCCACTTT
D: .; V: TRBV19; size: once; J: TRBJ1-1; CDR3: CASSIWEDTEAFF; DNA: TGTGCCAGTAGTATCTGGGAGGACACTGAAGCTTTCTTT
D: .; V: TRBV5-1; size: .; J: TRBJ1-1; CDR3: CASSPRLPPNTEAFF; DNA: TGCGCCAGCAGCCCGCGACTTCCCCCGAACACTGAAGCTTTCTTT
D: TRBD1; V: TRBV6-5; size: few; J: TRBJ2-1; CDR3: CASSYRDRVSPNEQFF; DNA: TGTGCCAGCAGTTACCGGGACAGGGTTTCCCCCAATGAGCAGTTCTTC
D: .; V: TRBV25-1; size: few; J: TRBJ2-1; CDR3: CASSYDRAGNNEQFF; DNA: TGTGCCAGCAGTTACGACAGGGCGGGGAACAATGAGCAGTTCTTC
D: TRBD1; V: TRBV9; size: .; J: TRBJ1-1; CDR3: CASSVLQGAGTEAFF; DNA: TGTGCCAGCAGCGTGTTACAGGGGGCGGGTACTGAAGCTTTCTTT
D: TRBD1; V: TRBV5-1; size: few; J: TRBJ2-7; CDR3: CASSPGTGDDEQYF; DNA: TGCGCCAGCAGCCCCGGGACAGGGGATGACGAGCAGTACTTC
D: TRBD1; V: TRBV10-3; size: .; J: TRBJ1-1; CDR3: CAIPPGQGPNTEAFF; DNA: TGTGCCATCCCTCCCGGACAGGGACCGAACACTGAAGCTTTCTTT
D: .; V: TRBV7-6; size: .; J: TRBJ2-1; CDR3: CASSSSRADNEQFF; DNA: TGTGCCAGCAGCTCATCCCGGGCCGACAATGAGCAGTTCTTC
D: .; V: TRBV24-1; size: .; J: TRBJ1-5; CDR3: CATSAGREPQHF; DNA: TGTGCCACCAGTGCAGGGAGAGAGCCCCAGCATTTT
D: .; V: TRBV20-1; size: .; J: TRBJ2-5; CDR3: CSARDWGVGETQYF; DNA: TGCAGTGCTAGAGATTGGGGGGTCGGAGAGACCCAGTACTTC
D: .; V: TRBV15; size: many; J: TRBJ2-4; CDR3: CATSRDFGGLNIQYF; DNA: TGTGCCACCAGCAGAGATTTCGGGGGCCTCAACATTCAGTACTTC
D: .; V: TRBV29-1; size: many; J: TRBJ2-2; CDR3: CSVVRGNTGELFF; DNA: TGCAGCGTTGTGAGGGGAAACACCGGGGAGCTGTTTTTT
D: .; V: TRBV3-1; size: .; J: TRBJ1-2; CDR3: CASSQTQGSGYTF; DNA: TGTGCCAGCAGCCAAACGCAGGGTTCAGGCTACACCTTC
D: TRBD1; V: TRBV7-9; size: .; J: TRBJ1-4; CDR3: CASSNTGGDEKLFF; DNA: TGTGCCAGCAGCAATACAGGGGGGGATGAAAAACTGTTTTTT
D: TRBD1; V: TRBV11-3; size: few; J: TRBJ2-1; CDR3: CASSPFGQGVYNEQFF; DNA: TGTGCCAGCAGCCCCTTTGGACAGGGGGTGTACAATGAGCAGTTCTTC
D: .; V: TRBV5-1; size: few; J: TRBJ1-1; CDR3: CASSPKGWGTEAFF; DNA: TGCGCCAGCAGCCCGAAGGGTTGGGGCACTGAAGCTTTCTTT
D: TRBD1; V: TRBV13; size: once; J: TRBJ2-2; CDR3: CASSPTFHGTGGTGELFF; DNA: TGTGCCAGCAGCCCGACGTTCCACGGGACAGGGGGTACCGGGGAGCTGTTTTTT
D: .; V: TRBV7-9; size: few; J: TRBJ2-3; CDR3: CASSRQERGISTDTQYF; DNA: TGTGCCAGCAGCCGTCAGGAGAGGGGAATCAGCACAGATACGCAGTATTTT
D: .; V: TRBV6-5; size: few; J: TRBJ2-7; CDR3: CASSYDSQGRYEQYF; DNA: TGTGCCAGCAGTTACGATTCACAGGGGAGGTACGAGCAGTACTTC
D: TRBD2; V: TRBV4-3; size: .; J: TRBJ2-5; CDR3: CASSQEISGGETQYF; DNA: TGCGCCAGCAGCCAAGAAATTTCGGGAGGAGAGACCCAGTACTTC
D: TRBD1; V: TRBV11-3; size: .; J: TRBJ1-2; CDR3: CASSFMLELRYGTGKTDGYTF; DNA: TGTGCCAGCAGCTTTATGCTGGAACTTAGGTATGGGACAGGGAAGACGGATGGCTACACCTTC
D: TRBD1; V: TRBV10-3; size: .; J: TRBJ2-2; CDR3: CAISAAGGNTGELFF; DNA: TGTGCCATCAGTGCGGCAGGGGGTAACACCGGGGAGCTGTTTTTT
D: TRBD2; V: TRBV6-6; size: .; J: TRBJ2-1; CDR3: CASSRTSGNYEQFF; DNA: TGTGCCAGCAGCCGGACTAGCGGTAACTATGAGCAGTTCTTC
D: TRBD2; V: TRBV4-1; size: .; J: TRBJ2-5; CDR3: CASSQGRAGGAETQYF; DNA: TGCGCCAGCAGCCAAGGGAGGGCGGGGGGAGCGGAGACCCAGTACTTC
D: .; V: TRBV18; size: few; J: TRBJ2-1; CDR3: CASSPPTSYNEQFF; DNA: TGTGCCAGCTCACCCCCGACTAGCTACAATGAGCAGTTCTTC
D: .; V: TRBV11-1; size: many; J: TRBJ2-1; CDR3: CASSLARSPTEQFF; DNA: TGTGCCAGCAGCTTAGCTAGGAGCCCGACTGAGCAGTTCTTC
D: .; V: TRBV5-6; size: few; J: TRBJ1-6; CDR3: CASSLNLGNSPLHF; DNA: TGTGCCAGCAGCTTGAACCTGGGGAATTCACCCCTCCACTTT
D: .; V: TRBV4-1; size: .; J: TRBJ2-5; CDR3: CASSLQRRETQYF; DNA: TGCGCCAGCAGCCTACAGCGACGCGAGACCCAGTACTTC
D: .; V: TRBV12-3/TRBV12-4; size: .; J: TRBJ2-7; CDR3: CASSFQPLEEQYF; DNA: TGTGCCAGCAGTTTCCAACCCCTCGAGGAGCAGTACTTC
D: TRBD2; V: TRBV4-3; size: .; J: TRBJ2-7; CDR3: CASSQGTSGTNPYNSYEQYF; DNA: TGCGCCAGCAGCCAAGGCACTAGCGGGACGAATCCGTATAACTCCTACGAGCAGTACTTC
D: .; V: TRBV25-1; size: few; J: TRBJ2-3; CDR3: CASSESHRRDSDGDTQYF; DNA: TGTGCCAGCAGTGAATCCCATCGGCGGGACAGTGACGGAGATACGCAGTATTTT
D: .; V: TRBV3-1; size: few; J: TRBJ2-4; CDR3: CASSSVAKNIQYF; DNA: TGTGCCAGCAGCTCAGTAGCCAAAAACATTCAGTACTTC
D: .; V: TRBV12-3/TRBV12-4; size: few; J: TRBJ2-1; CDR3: CASSLVWSSYNEQFF; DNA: TGTGCCAGCAGTTTGGTCTGGAGCTCCTACAATGAGCAGTTCTTC
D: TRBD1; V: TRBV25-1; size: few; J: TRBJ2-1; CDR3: CASSELTGGFSYNEQFF; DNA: TGTGCCAGCAGTGAATTGACAGGGGGCTTCTCCTACAATGAGCAGTTCTTC
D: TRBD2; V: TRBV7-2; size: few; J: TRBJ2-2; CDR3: CASSLELLAGEFSGELFF; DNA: TGTGCCAGCAGCTTAGAACTTCTAGCGGGAGAATTTTCCGGGGAGCTGTTTTTT
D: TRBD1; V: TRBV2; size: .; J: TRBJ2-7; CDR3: CASSDGTGAYEQYF; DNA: TGTGCCAGCAGTGACGGGACAGGGGCCTACGAGCAGTACTTC
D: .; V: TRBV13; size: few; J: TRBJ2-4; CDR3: CASSATSSGVIKNIQYF; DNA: TGTGCCAGCAGCGCTACCTCGTCGGGTGTTATAAAAAACATTCAGTACTTC
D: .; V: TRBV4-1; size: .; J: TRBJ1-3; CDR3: CASSQEGRFGNTIYF; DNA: TGCGCCAGCAGCCAAGAGGGGCGTTTTGGAAACACCATATATTTT
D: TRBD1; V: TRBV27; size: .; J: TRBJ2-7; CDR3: CASTLSWGQGIVEQYF; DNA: TGTGCCAGCACTCTAAGTTGGGGACAGGGGATTGTCGAGCAGTACTTC
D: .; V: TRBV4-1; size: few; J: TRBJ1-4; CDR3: CASSQDISGEKLFF; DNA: TGCGCCAGCAGCCAAGATATAAGTGGTGAAAAACTGTTTTTT
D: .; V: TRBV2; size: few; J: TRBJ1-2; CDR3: CASSVQGANYGYTF; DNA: TGTGCCAGCAGTGTCCAGGGAGCTAACTATGGCTACACCTTC
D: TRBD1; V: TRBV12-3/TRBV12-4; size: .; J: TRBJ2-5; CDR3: CASSMTGGQETQYF; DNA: TGTGCCAGCAGTATGACAGGGGGCCAAGAGACCCAGTACTTC
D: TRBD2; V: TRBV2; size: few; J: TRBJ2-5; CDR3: CASSEGRLAGGPQETQYF; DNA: TGTGCCAGCAGTGAGGGTAGGCTAGCGGGAGGCCCTCAAGAGACCCAGTACTTC
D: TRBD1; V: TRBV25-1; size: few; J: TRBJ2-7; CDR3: CASGQGAQEQYF; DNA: TGTGCCAGCGGACAGGGGGCGCAAGAGCAGTACTTC